Listed below are T cell receptor beta chains from one sample, sequenced in a study of blood T cells in healthy people across ages. Using its own MiXCR run on the 5' RACE reads, TCRdb lists one record per CDR3 protein. The sample consists of about 900,000 distinct CDR3 sequences, 45% to 50% of them appearing once. The sample was blood. The receptors originated from a man between 25 and 39 years old in good health. Each CDR3 is given with its conserved first and last residue. The D gene is left open where the match is weak. Rows give clone size only sometimes, using once, few, many, or a class for an expanded clone.

CDR3nt: TGTGCCAGCAGTTACTCGATGGCTCCCCTCAGCGAGCAGTACTTC
CDR3aa: CASSYSMAPLSEQYF
j_gene: TRBJ2-7
abundance: few
d_gene: .
v_gene: TRBV6-5

CDR3nt: TGCAGTGCCCCAGATAGCGGGGGTGGAGAGACCCAGTACTTC
CDR3aa: CSAPDSGGGETQYF
j_gene: TRBJ2-5
abundance: .
d_gene: TRBD2
v_gene: TRBV20-1

CDR3nt: TGTGCCAGCAGCCTCCGGGGGGTCCAGGTCAATGAGCAGTTCTTC
CDR3aa: CASSLRGVQVNEQFF
j_gene: TRBJ2-1
abundance: .
d_gene: TRBD2
v_gene: TRBV5-4

CDR3nt: TGTGCCAGCAACGGGGGACCTAGGGAGACCCAGTACTTC
CDR3aa: CASNGGPRETQYF
j_gene: TRBJ2-5
abundance: few
d_gene: .
v_gene: TRBV7-2

CDR3nt: TGTGCCAGCAGTGAAGCGGGGCAGGGGAGCTCACCCCTCCACTTT
CDR3aa: CASSEAGQGSSPLHF
j_gene: TRBJ1-6
abundance: .
d_gene: .
v_gene: TRBV6-1

CDR3nt: TGCGCCAGCAGCCAAGACTGGGGTGTAGGGAACGAGCAGTACTTC
CDR3aa: CASSQDWGVGNEQYF
j_gene: TRBJ2-7
abundance: many
d_gene: .
v_gene: TRBV4-3

CDR3nt: TGTGCCGTACGACAGGACAAGTACGAGCAGTACTTC
CDR3aa: CAVRQDKYEQYF
j_gene: TRBJ2-7
abundance: .
d_gene: .
v_gene: TRBV10-3

CDR3nt: TGTGCCAGCAGTTTAGTTACAGGGGGCGAGCAGTACTTC
CDR3aa: CASSLVTGGEQYF
j_gene: TRBJ2-7
abundance: .
d_gene: TRBD1
v_gene: TRBV27

CDR3nt: TGTGCCAGCAGTTCTCGACAGGGCTCTGGGGCCAACGTCCTGACTTTC
CDR3aa: CASSSRQGSGANVLTF
j_gene: TRBJ2-6
abundance: few
d_gene: TRBD1
v_gene: TRBV12-3/TRBV12-4

CDR3nt: TGTGCCAGCAGTTTAAAATGGGACTCCCAGTCCGCAACTAATGAAAAACTGTTTTTT
CDR3aa: CASSLKWDSQSATNEKLFF
j_gene: TRBJ1-4
abundance: .
d_gene: .
v_gene: TRBV27

CDR3nt: TGCAGTTTGGACAGTGGGACCTCCTACAATGAGCAGTTCTTC
CDR3aa: CSLDSGTSYNEQFF
j_gene: TRBJ2-1
abundance: .
d_gene: .
v_gene: TRBV20-1

CDR3nt: TGTGCCCCCCAAGGTAGCAATCAGCCCCAGCATTTT
CDR3aa: CAPQGSNQPQHF
j_gene: TRBJ1-5
abundance: .
d_gene: .
v_gene: TRBV6-5

CDR3nt: TGTGCCAGCAGGCTCTCACTAGCGGGGGGGCGGGATACGCAGTATTTT
CDR3aa: CASRLSLAGGRDTQYF
j_gene: TRBJ2-3
abundance: once
d_gene: TRBD2
v_gene: TRBV7-2

CDR3nt: TGTGCCATCAGTGACAGGGTTGCGGATACGCAGTATTTT
CDR3aa: CAISDRVADTQYF
j_gene: TRBJ2-3
abundance: .
d_gene: .
v_gene: TRBV10-3

CDR3nt: TGTGCCAGCACTAACACGGGCGGCCTCAATCAGCCCCAGCATTTT
CDR3aa: CASTNTGGLNQPQHF
j_gene: TRBJ1-5
abundance: .
d_gene: .
v_gene: TRBV5-6

CDR3nt: TGCGCCAGCAGCTTGGATCTGTCAGGGAATGAAAAACTGTTTTTT
CDR3aa: CASSLDLSGNEKLFF
j_gene: TRBJ1-4
abundance: .
d_gene: .
v_gene: TRBV5-1

CDR3nt: TGTGCCAGCAGCCACACCTTAGCGGGGGGGCCGGGTGAGCAGTTCTTC
CDR3aa: CASSHTLAGGPGEQFF
j_gene: TRBJ2-1
abundance: .
d_gene: TRBD2
v_gene: TRBV7-9

CDR3nt: TGTGCCAGCAGCCAGACAGGGAGCAATCAGCCCCAGCATTTT
CDR3aa: CASSQTGSNQPQHF
j_gene: TRBJ1-5
abundance: many
d_gene: TRBD1
v_gene: TRBV3-1

CDR3nt: TGTGCCAGCAGTGCCGAATCTTTTGGCGGGGGAGCCTACGAGCAGTACTTC
CDR3aa: CASSAESFGGGAYEQYF
j_gene: TRBJ2-7
abundance: .
d_gene: TRBD2
v_gene: TRBV28

CDR3nt: TGCAGTGCTAGGGGGGGACCTAATGAAAAACTGTTTTTT
CDR3aa: CSARGGPNEKLFF
j_gene: TRBJ1-4
abundance: few
d_gene: .
v_gene: TRBV20-1

CDR3nt: TGTGCCAGCAGTGGTAGCGGGGGGGTAGAGACCCAGTACTTC
CDR3aa: CASSGSGGVETQYF
j_gene: TRBJ2-5
abundance: few
d_gene: TRBD2
v_gene: TRBV12-3/TRBV12-4

CDR3nt: TGTGCCAGCAGCTTAGGGTCTCACCAAGAGACCCAGTACTTC
CDR3aa: CASSLGSHQETQYF
j_gene: TRBJ2-5
abundance: .
d_gene: .
v_gene: TRBV7-9

CDR3nt: TGCGCCAGCAGCTTGGGGGGCGCAGCGATCACAGATACGCAGTATTTT
CDR3aa: CASSLGGAAITDTQYF
j_gene: TRBJ2-3
abundance: .
d_gene: .
v_gene: TRBV5-1

CDR3nt: TGTGCCAGCAGCTCCGGATCCGGCAGGGATAACTATGGCTACACCTTC
CDR3aa: CASSSGSGRDNYGYTF
j_gene: TRBJ1-2
abundance: .
d_gene: .
v_gene: TRBV7-2

CDR3nt: TGTGCCAGCAGCCAAGTACCCGTTGAAGCTTTCTTT
CDR3aa: CASSQVPVEAFF
j_gene: TRBJ1-1
abundance: .
d_gene: .
v_gene: TRBV14

CDR3nt: TGCAGTGCTAGAGATCTTACGGGGAAGGATACGCAGTATTTT
CDR3aa: CSARDLTGKDTQYF
j_gene: TRBJ2-3
abundance: once
d_gene: .
v_gene: TRBV20-1

CDR3nt: TGCGCCAGCAGCTTGAGTGGATCGGGTAGCTTCAATGAGCAGTTCTTC
CDR3aa: CASSLSGSGSFNEQFF
j_gene: TRBJ2-1
abundance: .
d_gene: .
v_gene: TRBV5-1

CDR3nt: TGTGCCAGCAGCCAAGAGGTCCGGGGCTACGAGCAGTACTTC
CDR3aa: CASSQEVRGYEQYF
j_gene: TRBJ2-7
abundance: .
d_gene: .
v_gene: TRBV14

CDR3nt: TGTGCCACCAGCAAAAACCCCTTTAATCAGCCCCAGCATTTT
CDR3aa: CATSKNPFNQPQHF
j_gene: TRBJ1-5
abundance: few
d_gene: .
v_gene: TRBV15

CDR3nt: TGTGCCAGCAGCTCGGCACTATCCGGGGGGGGGGCGAATGAGCAGTTCTTC
CDR3aa: CASSSALSGGGANEQFF
j_gene: TRBJ2-1
abundance: .
d_gene: TRBD2
v_gene: TRBV5-8

CDR3nt: TGCAGTGCTAGAGAGAGGGCCTACGAGCAGTACTTC
CDR3aa: CSARERAYEQYF
j_gene: TRBJ2-7
abundance: few
d_gene: .
v_gene: TRBV20-1

CDR3nt: TGTGCCAGCACCAACCTCCAGGGGGAGAGGGCCAAAAACATTCAGTACTTC
CDR3aa: CASTNLQGERAKNIQYF
j_gene: TRBJ2-4
abundance: .
d_gene: TRBD1
v_gene: TRBV28